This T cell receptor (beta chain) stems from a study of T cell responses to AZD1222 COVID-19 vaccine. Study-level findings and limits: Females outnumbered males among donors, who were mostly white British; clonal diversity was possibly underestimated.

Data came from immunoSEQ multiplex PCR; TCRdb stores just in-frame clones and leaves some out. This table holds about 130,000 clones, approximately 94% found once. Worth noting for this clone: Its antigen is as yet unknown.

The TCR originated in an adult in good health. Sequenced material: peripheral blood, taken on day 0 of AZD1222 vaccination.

The chain's CDR3 is CASSGQSSYNSPLHF. The CDR3 DNA reads as TGTGCCAGCAGCGGACAGAGCTCCTATAATTCACCCCTCCACTTT. The chain recombines TRBV2 with TRBJ1-6, with D perhaps matching TRBD1 (6 bases). The CDR3 has 15 residues. The germline V and J ends were trimmed by 6 bases and 0 bases, with 9 bases remaining between them. CDR1 is SNHLY, CDR2 FYNNEI, per germline.